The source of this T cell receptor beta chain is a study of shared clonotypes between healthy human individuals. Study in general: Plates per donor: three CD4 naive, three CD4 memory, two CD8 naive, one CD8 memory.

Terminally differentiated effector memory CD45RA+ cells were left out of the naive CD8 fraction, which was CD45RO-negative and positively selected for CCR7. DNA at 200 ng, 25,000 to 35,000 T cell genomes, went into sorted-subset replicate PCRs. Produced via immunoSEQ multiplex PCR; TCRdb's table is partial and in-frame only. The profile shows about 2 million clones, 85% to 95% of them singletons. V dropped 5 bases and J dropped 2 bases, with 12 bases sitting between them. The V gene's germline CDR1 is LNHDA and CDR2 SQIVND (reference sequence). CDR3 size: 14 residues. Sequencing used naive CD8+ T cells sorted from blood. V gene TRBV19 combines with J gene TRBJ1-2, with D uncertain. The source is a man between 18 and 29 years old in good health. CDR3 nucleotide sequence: TGTGCCAGTAGTCCCTCCACCGCCAACTATGGCTACACCTTC. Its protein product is CASSPSTANYGYTF.